The 27 T cell receptor beta chains in this list originate from one sample, sequenced in a study of human T cells and chemical hapten exposure. TCRdb independently ran MiXCR on the RACE reads; one entry per CDR3 protein. The sample has 250,000 or so distinct CDR3 sequences; almost 8% are singletons. Stated time point: pre-sensitization, week 0. Treatment described: therapeutic diphenylcyclopropenone sensitization with weekly scalp DPC. Sample: whole blood, taken in connection with sensitization to the hapten diphenylcyclopropenone (DPC). All receptors derive from a man younger than 35 with alopecia areata. Some clones in this sample may be carry-over from other donors' samples.

This clonotype was seen only a few times. The chain recombines TRBV12-3 or TRBV12-4 with TRBJ2-5; tentative D call: TRBD1 (5 bases). This CDR3 is 16 amino acids long. The V end was cut by 6 bases, the J end by 1 base, with 18 bases between. The CDR3 DNA reads TGTGCCAGCAGCCTTTTAGGTAGGGGAACCCAAGAGACCCAGTACTTC. Amino acids: CASSLLGRGTQETQYF.

This clonotype was found a few times. The J gene is TRBJ1-5, the V gene TRBV12-3 or TRBV12-4; 10 bases align to TRBD1. The ends lost 6 bases at V and 8 bases at J; junction bases unmatched: 22. The CDR3 loop spans 19 amino acids. The CDR3 DNA follows: TGTGCCAGCAGCCCTCAACTAATGCCGGGACAGGGGTACTTCGAGCCCCAGCATTTT. It is translated as CASSPQLMPGQGYFEPQHF.

The rearrangement links TRBV12-3 or TRBV12-4 to TRBJ1-1; 7 positions match TRBD1. V was clipped by 6 bases and J by 6 bases; unmatched bases: 10. This CDR3 has 14 amino acids. CDR3 protein: CASSRDSGGAEAFF. CDR3 DNA: TGTGCCAGCAGCCGGGACAGCGGCGGCGCTGAAGCTTTCTTT.

In its sample, this clonotype was seen many times. V usage is TRBV5-6 and J usage is TRBJ1-2; D uncertain. CDR1 and CDR2 (germline): SGHDT, YYEEEE. Between the trimmed V and J ends, which lost 0 bases and 8 bases, there was a span of 8 bases. The CDR3 totals 12 residues. CDR3 residues: CASSLGEDGYTF. CDR3 nucleotides: TGTGCCAGCAGCTTGGGGGAGGACGGCTACACCTTC.

This clonotype was found many times. The genes are TRBV7-3 and TRBJ2-5; no reliable D call. The V gene lost 6 bases and the J gene lost 5 bases, with 13 bases spanning the gap. CDR3 length: 13 residues. In germline, CDR1 is SGHTA, CDR2 FQGTGA. Here the CDR3 DNA reads TGTGCCAGCAGTCTAGGGATCCGGGAGACCCAGTACTTC. Translated: CASSLGIRETQYF.

Points on this clonotype: One junction end does not reproduce the germline sequence, and a read error may be involved. The chain recombines TRBV6-2 or TRBV6-3 with TRBJ1-5; D unresolved. Germline assignment: CDR1 MNHEY and CDR2 SVGEGT. The CDR3 spans 15 residues. The CDR3 bases are TGTGCCAGCAGTGACTCCCGCCTGACCCAACAGCCCCAGCATTTT. This sequence encodes CASSDSRLTQQPQHF.

There are a few counts of this clonotype. The chain couples TRBV10-3 to TRBJ1-1; D possibly corresponds to TRBD1 (5 bases). V was pared by 10 bases and J by 3 bases, with 12 bases between. The CDR3 covers 12 residues. Germline CDR1 ENHRY, CDR2 SYGVKD. CDR3 nucleotides: TGTGCCACCTGGCGGGGGGACACTGAAGCTTTCTTT. Protein sequence: CATWRGDTEAFF.

This clonotype has a handful of counts. Its ends do not fully match the called genes, so a read error is possible. The V gene is TRBV6-2 or TRBV6-3, the J gene TRBJ1-5; the D gene is possibly TRBD1 (5 bases). Germline CDR1 and CDR2: MNHEY and SVGEGT. This CDR3 contains 14 residues. CDR3 amino acids: CVSRNPGGNQPQHF. As DNA, the CDR3 is TGTGTCAGCAGGAACCCTGGGGGGAATCAGCCCCAGCATTTT.

This clonotype came up many times. The chain joins TRBV18 to TRBJ1-1; no reliable D call. The CDR3 covers 13 residues. V lost 2 bases, J lost 6 bases, and 10 bases lay in between. CDR1 and CDR2 from the germline V gene are KGHSH and LQKENI. As DNA, the CDR3 is TGTGCCAGCTCACCATTGATGGTATCTGAAGCTTTCTTT. It codes for CASSPLMVSEAFF.

This clonotype was recorded a few times. The chain employs TRBV20-1 and TRBJ2-3; TRBD1 aligns across 7 bases. Germline V gene data show CDR1 as DFQATT and CDR2 as SNEGSKA (reference sequence). The CDR3 runs 17 residues. J was trimmed by 1 base and V by 0 bases; bases with no gene match: 10. The CDR3 here is CSARDQNRGRGTDTQYF. As DNA, the CDR3 is TGCAGTGCTAGAGATCAGAACAGGGGCCGAGGCACAGATACGCAGTATTTT.

This clonotype was observed a few times. The chain combines TRBV20-1 with TRBJ2-5, with 9 bases aligning to TRBD1. This CDR3 is 13 amino acids long. V lost 1 base and J lost 9; bases outside the gene matches: 6. Germline-derived CDR1 and CDR2 are DFQATT and SNEGSKA (reference sequence). The CDR3 sequence is CSARGTGAEAQYF. The CDR3 bases are TGCAGTGCTAGAGGGACAGGGGCTGAGGCCCAGTACTTC.

The sample holds many counts of this clonotype. V usage is TRBV29-1 and J usage is TRBJ1-2, with TRBD1 matching 7 bases. With 6 bases clipped from V and 8 bases from J, the junction kept 12 bases outside the gene matches. CDR1 SQVTM and CDR2 ANQGSEA come from the germline V gene. The CDR3 loop spans 13 amino acids. The CDR3 DNA is TGCAGCGTCCGACAGGGACAGAATACCGGCTACACCTTC. The encoded protein is CSVRQGQNTGYTF.

The chain has TRBV10-3 and TRBJ2-7; possibly TRBD1 or TRBD2 for D (5 bases each). CDR1 and CDR2 (germline): ENHRY, SYGVKD. The CDR3 covers 13 residues. Trimming cost V 7 bases and J 0 bases, with 10 bases left between them. This chain's CDR3 is CAITDGASYEQYF. CDR3 DNA: TGTGCCATCACGGACGGGGCCTCCTACGAGCAGTACTTC.

Points on this clonotype: A much larger clone lies a single base off, so this may be a read error. The V gene is TRBV6-1, the J gene TRBJ2-7; D is unresolved. CDR1 and CDR2 from the germline V gene are MNHNS and SASEGT. This CDR3 spans 12 amino acids. The CDR3 nucleotides are TGTACCAGCAGTGAATGGACCTACGAGCAGTACTTC. It yields the protein CTSSEWTYEQYF.

This clonotype was observed a handful of times. The chain carries TRBV29-1 and TRBJ1-3, with 12 bases that match TRBD1. With V trimmed by 7 bases and J by 0 bases, 13 bases remained unmatched. Per the germline V gene, CDR1 is SQVTM and CDR2 is ANQGSEA. This CDR3 is 18 amino acids long. CDR3 residues: CSGVKPGQGAFSGNTIYF. CDR3 sequence (DNA): TGCAGCGGAGTCAAACCGGGACAGGGGGCCTTCTCTGGAAACACCATATATTTT.

This clonotype occurred a few times. The chain has TRBV20-1 and TRBJ2-7; no clear D. The germline CDR1 and CDR2 sequences are DFQATT and SNEGSKA (reference sequence). The CDR3 runs 12 residues. V lost 1 base and J 5 bases, leaving 9 bases between the germline ends. CDR3 in amino acids: CSARVSENEQYF. CDR3 nucleotides: TGCAGTGCTAGAGTTTCCGAGAACGAGCAGTACTTC.

This clonotype has ten or more counts. The chain combines TRBV6-5 with TRBJ2-4; D possibly uses TRBD1 or TRBD2 (6 bases each). V was clipped by 2 bases and J by 8 bases, with 13 bases between them. This CDR3 has 14 residues. CDR1 is MNHEY and CDR2 is SVGAGI in the germline V gene. Here the CDR3 DNA reads TGTGCCAGCAGTTACGGGGGGCCTGAAGACATTCAGTACTTC. Protein sequence: CASSYGGPEDIQYF.

Many counts were recorded for this clonotype. This chain joins TRBV21-1 and TRBJ1-5. TRBV21-1 is reported as a pseudogene. The CDR3 consists of 15 residues. The CDR3 DNA is TGTGCCAGCACGGGGGAGGGAGGGTGTCGTCAGCCCCAGCATTTT. Translation gives CASTGEGGCRQPQHF.

In its sample, this clonotype was seen many times. The rearrangement uses TRBV12-3 or TRBV12-4 and TRBJ1-2; D is perhaps TRBD1 (6 bases). The CDR3 runs 13 residues. V was cut by 4 bases and J by 6 bases, with 12 bases left in between. As DNA, the CDR3 is TGTGCCAGCAGTTACACAGGGACGGATGGCTACACCTTC. Amino acid sequence: CASSYTGTDGYTF.

Ten or more counts support this clonotype. The chain combines TRBV6-1 with TRBJ1-1; 11 bases align to TRBD1. Germline values: CDR1 MNHNS, CDR2 SASEGT. This CDR3 spans 15 amino acids. V lost 7 bases and J lost 4; bases outside the gene matches: 8. CDR3 loop: CASTSGTGGATEAFF. CDR3 bases: TGTGCCAGCACCTCCGGGACAGGGGGTGCCACTGAAGCTTTCTTT.

This clonotype was seen at least ten times. J is TRBJ1-4 and V is TRBV29-1; D perhaps matches TRBD1 (6 bases). Germline V CDR1 and CDR2: SQVTM, ANQGSEA. Trimming pared 4 bases from V and 15 bases from J, leaving 15 bases between. The CDR3 has 11 amino acids. Written as DNA, the CDR3 is TGCAGCGTTGCGGGGCACAGGGATGTGTTTTTT. It codes for CSVAGHRDVFF.

There are many counts of this clonotype. This rearrangement joins TRBV27 to TRBJ2-1, with 9 bases aligning to TRBD1. CDR1 MNHEY and CDR2 SMNVEV come from the germline V gene (reference sequence). J gave up 6 bases and V 4 bases, and 4 bases lay outside the gene matches. This CDR3 is built from 14 residues. CDR3 in DNA: TGTGCCAGCAGTTCCGGGACAGGGTCCAATGAGCAGTTCTTC. Its translation: CASSSGTGSNEQFF.

This chain links TRBV7-8 with TRBJ2-3; 10 nucleotides align to TRBD2. CDR1 SGHVS and CDR2 FQNEAQ come from the germline V gene. V lost 2 bases to trimming and J lost 4 bases; unmatched junction nucleotides: 9. This CDR3 comprises 17 residues. In nucleotides, the CDR3 is TGTGCCAGCAGCTTAATGACTAGCGGGTTTTTCCCAGATACGCAGTATTTT. Its protein product is CASSLMTSGFFPDTQYF.

This clonotype was seen many times. The genes are TRBV5-1 and TRBJ2-7; D possibly corresponds to TRBD1 (6 bases). The germline V gene encodes CDR1 SGHRS and CDR2 YFSETQ. Deletions cut 2 bases from V and 6 bases from J, with 15 bases between. The CDR3 has 14 residues. The CDR3 is CASSFLGAPGEQYF. CDR3 nucleotide sequence: TGCGCCAGCAGCTTTCTGGGGGCGCCTGGCGAGCAGTACTTC.

This clonotype came up many times. The chain has TRBV28 and TRBJ1-1; D gene uncertain. CDR3 length: 15 residues. V lost 4 bases to trimming and J lost 1 base, with 13 bases between them. Looked up from germline, CDR1 is MDHEN and CDR2 is SYDVKM. This CDR3 is CASSSPLVGNTEAFF. The CDR3 DNA sequence: TGTGCCAGCAGTTCCCCCTTGGTGGGGAACACTGAAGCTTTCTTT. The full variable domain, rest sourced from reference TRBV28 and TRBJ1-1, is DVKVTQSSRYLVKRTGEKVFLECVQDMDHENMFWYRQDPGLGLRLIYFSYDVKMKEKGDIPEGYSVSREKKERFSLILESASTNQTSMYLCASSSPLVGNTEAFFGQGTRLTVV.

This clonotype occurred a few times. The rearrangement uses TRBV15 and TRBJ1-5; 7 bases are a match to TRBD1. This CDR3 spans 17 amino acids. J was trimmed by 2 bases and V by 0 bases; bases with no gene match: 7. Germline V gene data show CDR1 as LNHNV and CDR2 as YYDKDF (reference sequence). CDR3 coding DNA: TGTGCCACCAGCAGAGATTTCTCAGGGGGACGCAATCAGCCCCAGCATTTT. It yields the protein CATSRDFSGGRNQPQHF.

This clonotype was found a few times. The rearrangement uses TRBV12-3 or TRBV12-4 and TRBJ1-1; D gene uncertain. V was pared by 8 bases and J by 1 base, with 11 bases between. This CDR3 has 13 amino acids. CDR3 loop: CASAGPENTEAFF. The CDR3 region has the DNA TGTGCCAGCGCCGGGCCGGAGAACACTGAAGCTTTCTTT.